The T cell receptor beta chain described here comes from a study of blood T cell repertoires in COVID-19. For the study at large: Whether acute or convalescent, the COVID-19 samples came from the United States, Italy and Spain.

Germline trimming cut 11 bases from V and 4 bases from J; bases unmatched to any gene: 6. This CDR3 comprises 12 residues. Germline V lookup: CDR1 MNHEY, CDR2 SVGAGI. Some clones are missing from TCRdb's copy, which holds only in-frame ones; the method was immunoSEQ multiplex PCR. The sample includes under 60,000 clones, about 86% seen only once; the top ten take roughly 5.6%. The specimen sequenced was peripheral blood. This receptor was obtained from a human donor in a cohort sampled during active COVID-19. The V gene is TRBV6-5, the J gene TRBJ1-2; 8 nucleotides align to TRBD1. CDR3 in DNA: TGTGCCGGCAACAGGGGGGGCTATGGCTACACCTTC. Its translation: CAGNRGGYGYTF.